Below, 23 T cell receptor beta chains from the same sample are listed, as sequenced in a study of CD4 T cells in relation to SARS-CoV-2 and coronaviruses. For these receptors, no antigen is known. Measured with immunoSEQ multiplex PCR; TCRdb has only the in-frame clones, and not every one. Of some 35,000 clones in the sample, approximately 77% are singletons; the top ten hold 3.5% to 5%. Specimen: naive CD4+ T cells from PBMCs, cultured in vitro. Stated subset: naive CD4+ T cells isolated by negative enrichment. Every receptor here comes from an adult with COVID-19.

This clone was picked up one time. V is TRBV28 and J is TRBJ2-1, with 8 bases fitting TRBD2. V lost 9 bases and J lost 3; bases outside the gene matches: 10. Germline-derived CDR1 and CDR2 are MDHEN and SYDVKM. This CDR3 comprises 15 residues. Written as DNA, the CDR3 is TGTGCCAGTAGCCTTGGGCGGGAGGTCTACAATGAGCAGTTCTTC. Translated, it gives CASSLGREVYNEQFF.

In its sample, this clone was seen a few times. The CDR3 DNA reads TGTGCCAGCAGCCCCGTCACCGGGGAGCTGTTTTTT. The encoded protein is CASSPVTGELFF. This chain joins TRBV27 and TRBJ2-2; no clear D gene. V was pared by 6 bases and J by 4 bases, with 6 bases between. The CDR3 sequence is 12 residues long. Germline CDR1 MNHEY, CDR2 SMNVEV (reference sequence).

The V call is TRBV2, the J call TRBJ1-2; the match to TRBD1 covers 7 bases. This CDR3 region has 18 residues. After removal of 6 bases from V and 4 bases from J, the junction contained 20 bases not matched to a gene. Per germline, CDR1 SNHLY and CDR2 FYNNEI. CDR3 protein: CASRPQTGTAVVSYGYTF. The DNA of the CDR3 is TGTGCCAGCAGACCACAAACCGGGACAGCGGTGGTCTCCTATGGCTACACCTTC. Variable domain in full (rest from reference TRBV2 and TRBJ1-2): EPEVTQTPSHQVTQMGQEVILRCVPISNHLYFYWYRQILGQKVEFLVSFYNNEISEKSEIFDDQFSVERPDGSNFTLKIRSTKLEDSAMYFCASRPQTGTAVVSYGYTFGSGTRLTVV.

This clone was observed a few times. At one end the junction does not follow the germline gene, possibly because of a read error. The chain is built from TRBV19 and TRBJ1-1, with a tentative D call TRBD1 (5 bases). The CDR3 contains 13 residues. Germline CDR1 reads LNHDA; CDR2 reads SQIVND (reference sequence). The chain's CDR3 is CASRIGANTEAFF. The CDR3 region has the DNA TGTGCCAGTAGGATAGGGGCAAACACTGAAGCTTTCTTT.

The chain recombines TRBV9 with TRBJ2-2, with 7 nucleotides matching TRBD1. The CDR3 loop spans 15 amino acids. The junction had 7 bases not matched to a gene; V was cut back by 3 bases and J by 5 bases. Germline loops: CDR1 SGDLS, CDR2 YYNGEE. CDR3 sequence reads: CASSAEGATTGELFF. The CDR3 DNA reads TGTGCCAGCAGCGCCGAGGGGGCGACGACCGGGGAGCTGTTTTTT.

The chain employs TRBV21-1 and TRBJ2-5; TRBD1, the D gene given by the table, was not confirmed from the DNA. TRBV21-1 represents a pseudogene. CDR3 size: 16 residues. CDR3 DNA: TGTGCCAGCAGCCCCCAGGGTGACAGGGGGCGAGAGACCCAGTACTTC. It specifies CASSPQGDRGRETQYF.

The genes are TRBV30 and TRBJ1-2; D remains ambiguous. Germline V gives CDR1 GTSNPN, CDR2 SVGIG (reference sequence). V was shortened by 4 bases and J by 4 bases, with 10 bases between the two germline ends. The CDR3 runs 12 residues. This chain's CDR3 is CAWTETAYGYTF. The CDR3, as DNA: TGTGCCTGGACAGAAACGGCCTATGGCTACACCTTC.

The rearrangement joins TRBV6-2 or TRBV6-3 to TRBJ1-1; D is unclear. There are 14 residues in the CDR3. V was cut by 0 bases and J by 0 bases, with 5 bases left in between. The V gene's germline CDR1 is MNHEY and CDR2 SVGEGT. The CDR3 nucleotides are TGTGCCAGCAGTTACTCCAGGATGAACACTGAAGCTTTCTTT. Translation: CASSYSRMNTEAFF.

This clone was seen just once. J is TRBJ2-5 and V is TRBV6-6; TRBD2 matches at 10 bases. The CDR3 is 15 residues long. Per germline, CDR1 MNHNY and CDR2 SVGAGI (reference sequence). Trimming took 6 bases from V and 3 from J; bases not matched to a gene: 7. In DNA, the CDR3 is TGTGCCAGCAGCTCTAGACTAGCGGGTGAAGAGACCCAGTACTTC. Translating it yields CASSSRLAGEETQYF.

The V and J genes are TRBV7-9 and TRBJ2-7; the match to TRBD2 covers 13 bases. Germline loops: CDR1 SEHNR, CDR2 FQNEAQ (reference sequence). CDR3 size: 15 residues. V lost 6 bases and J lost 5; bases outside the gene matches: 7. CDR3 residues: CASSPPGLAGHEQYF. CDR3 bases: TGTGCCAGCAGTCCTCCGGGACTAGCGGGACACGAGCAGTACTTC.

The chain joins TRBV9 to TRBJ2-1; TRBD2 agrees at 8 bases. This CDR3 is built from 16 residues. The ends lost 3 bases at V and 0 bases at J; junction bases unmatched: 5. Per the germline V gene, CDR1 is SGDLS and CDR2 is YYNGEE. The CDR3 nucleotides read TGTGCCAGCAGCGCAGTAACTAGCGGCTCCTACAATGAGCAGTTCTTC. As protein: CASSAVTSGSYNEQFF.

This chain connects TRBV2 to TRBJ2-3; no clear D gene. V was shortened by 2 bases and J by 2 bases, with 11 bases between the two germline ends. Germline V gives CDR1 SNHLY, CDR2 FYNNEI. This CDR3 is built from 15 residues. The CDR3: CASSERRPNTDTQYF. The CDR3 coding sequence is TGTGCCAGCAGTGAAAGGCGGCCGAACACAGATACGCAGTATTTT.

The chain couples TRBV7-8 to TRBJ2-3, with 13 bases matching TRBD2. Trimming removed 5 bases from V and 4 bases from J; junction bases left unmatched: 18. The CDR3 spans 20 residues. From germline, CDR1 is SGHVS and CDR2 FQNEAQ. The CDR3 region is CASSLGTATSGRAKADTQYF. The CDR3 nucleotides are TGTGCCAGCAGCCTCGGGACAGCTACTAGCGGGAGGGCCAAAGCAGATACGCAGTATTTT.

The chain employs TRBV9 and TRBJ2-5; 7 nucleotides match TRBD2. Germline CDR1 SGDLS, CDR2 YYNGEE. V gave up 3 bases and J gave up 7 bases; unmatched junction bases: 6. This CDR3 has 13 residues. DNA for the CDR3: TGTGCCAGCAGCGATTCCTGGGAGGGGACCCAGTACTTC. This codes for CASSDSWEGTQYF. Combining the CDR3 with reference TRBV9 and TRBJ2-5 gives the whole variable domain DSGVTQTPKHLITATGQRVTLRCSPRSGDLSVYWYQQSLDQGLQFLIQYYNGEERAKGNILERFSAQQFPDLHSELNLSSLELGDSALYFCASSDSWEGTQYFGPGTRLLVL.

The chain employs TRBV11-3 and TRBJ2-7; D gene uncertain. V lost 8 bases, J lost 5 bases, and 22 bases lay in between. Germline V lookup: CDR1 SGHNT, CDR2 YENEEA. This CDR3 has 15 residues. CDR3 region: CASRPGLVAFDEQYF. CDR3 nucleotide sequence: TGTGCCAGCCGCCCAGGTTTGGTAGCTTTTGACGAGCAGTACTTC.

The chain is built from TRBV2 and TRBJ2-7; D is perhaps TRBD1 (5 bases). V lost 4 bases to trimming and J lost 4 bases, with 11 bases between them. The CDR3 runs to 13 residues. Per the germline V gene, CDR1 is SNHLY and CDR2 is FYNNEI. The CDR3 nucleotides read TGTGCCAGCAGTGGGGGCTACAATTACGAGCAGTACTTC. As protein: CASSGGYNYEQYF.

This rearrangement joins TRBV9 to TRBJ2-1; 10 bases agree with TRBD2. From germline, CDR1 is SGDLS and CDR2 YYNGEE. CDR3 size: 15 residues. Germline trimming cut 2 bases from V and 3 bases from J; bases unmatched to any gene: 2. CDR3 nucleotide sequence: TGTGCCAGCAGCGTCGGGACTAGCGTCTACAATGAGCAGTTCTTC. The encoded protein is CASSVGTSVYNEQFF.

The chain's CDR3 is CASSYSTGGLREKLFF. The CDR3 nucleotides are TGTGCCAGCAGTTACTCCACAGGGGGACTACGTGAAAAACTGTTTTTT. This chain connects TRBV6-2 or TRBV6-3 to TRBJ1-4; the match to TRBD1 covers 8 bases. The V and J ends lost 0 bases and 7 bases, in that order; junction bases with no gene match: 7. The length of the CDR3 is 16 residues. Germline V CDR1 and CDR2: MNHEY, SVGEGT.

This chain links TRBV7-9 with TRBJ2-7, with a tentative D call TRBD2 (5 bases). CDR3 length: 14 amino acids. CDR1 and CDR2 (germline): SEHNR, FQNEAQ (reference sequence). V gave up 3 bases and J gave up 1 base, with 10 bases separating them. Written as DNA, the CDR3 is TGTGCCAGCAGCTTCAACGAGGGATCCTACGAGCAGTACTTC. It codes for CASSFNEGSYEQYF.

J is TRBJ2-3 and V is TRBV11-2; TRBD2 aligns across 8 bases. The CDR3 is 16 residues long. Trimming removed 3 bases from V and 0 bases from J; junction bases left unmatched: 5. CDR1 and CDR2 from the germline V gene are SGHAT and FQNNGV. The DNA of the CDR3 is TGTGCCAGCAGCTTCCGACTAGCGACTAGCACAGATACGCAGTATTTT. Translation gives CASSFRLATSTDTQYF.

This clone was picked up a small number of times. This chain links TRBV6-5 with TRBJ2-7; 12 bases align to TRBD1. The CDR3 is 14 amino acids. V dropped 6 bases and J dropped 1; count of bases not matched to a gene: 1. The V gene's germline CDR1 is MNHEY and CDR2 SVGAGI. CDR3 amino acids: CASRGQGASYEQYF. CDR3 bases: TGTGCCAGCAGGGGACAGGGGGCTTCCTACGAGCAGTACTTC.

CDR3 in DNA: TGTGCCATCAATTTAGCGGGAGGGCAAGGTGAGCAGTTCTTC. Its translation: CAINLAGGQGEQFF. The rearrangement joins TRBV10-3 to TRBJ2-1, with 11 positions matching TRBD2. Germline V gene lookup returns CDR1 ENHRY and CDR2 SYGVKD. Trimming at V came to 7 bases and at J to 9 bases, leaving 8 bases not matched to a gene. The CDR3 consists of 14 residues.

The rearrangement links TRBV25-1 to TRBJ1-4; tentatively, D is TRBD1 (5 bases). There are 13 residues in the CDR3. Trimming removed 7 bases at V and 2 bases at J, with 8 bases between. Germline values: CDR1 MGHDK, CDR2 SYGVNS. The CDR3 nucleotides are TGTGCCAGCATGGGGGGGACTAATGAAAAACTGTTTTTT. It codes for CASMGGTNEKLFF.